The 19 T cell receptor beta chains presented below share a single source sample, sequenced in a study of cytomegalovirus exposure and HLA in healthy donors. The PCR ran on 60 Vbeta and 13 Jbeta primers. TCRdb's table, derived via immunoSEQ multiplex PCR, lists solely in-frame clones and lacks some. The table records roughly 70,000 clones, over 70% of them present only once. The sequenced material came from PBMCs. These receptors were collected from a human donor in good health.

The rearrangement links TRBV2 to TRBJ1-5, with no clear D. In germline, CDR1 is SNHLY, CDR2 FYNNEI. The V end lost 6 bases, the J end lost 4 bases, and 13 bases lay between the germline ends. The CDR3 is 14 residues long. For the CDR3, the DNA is TGTGCCAGCAGAACCGACAACGATAATCAGCCCCAGCATTTT. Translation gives CASRTDNDNQPQHF.

The CDR3 nucleotides read TGTGCCTGTCCCCGGGGGGGGACCCATCCCGGGGAGCTGTTTTTT. Amino acid sequence: CACPRGGTHPGELFF. The J gene is TRBJ2-2, the V gene TRBV30, with 8 nucleotides matching TRBD2. The CDR3 runs 15 residues. The germline gives CDR1 GTSNPN, CDR2 SVGIG (reference sequence). The ends lost 6 bases at V and 6 bases at J; junction bases unmatched: 12. Full variable domain (outside the CDR3, taken from reference TRBV30 and TRBJ2-2): SQTIHQWPATLVQPVGSPLSLECTVEGTSNPNLYWYRQAAGRGLQLLFYSVGIGQISSEVPQNLSASRPQDRQFILSSKKLLLSDSGFYLCACPRGGTHPGELFFGEGSRLTVL.

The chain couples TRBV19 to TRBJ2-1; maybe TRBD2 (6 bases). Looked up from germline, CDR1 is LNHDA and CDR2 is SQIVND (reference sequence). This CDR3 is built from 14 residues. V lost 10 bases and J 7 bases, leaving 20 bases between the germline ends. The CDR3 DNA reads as TGTGCCACCGGAGGGCGGGACGCATTGAATGAGCAGTTCTTC. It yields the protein CATGGRDALNEQFF.

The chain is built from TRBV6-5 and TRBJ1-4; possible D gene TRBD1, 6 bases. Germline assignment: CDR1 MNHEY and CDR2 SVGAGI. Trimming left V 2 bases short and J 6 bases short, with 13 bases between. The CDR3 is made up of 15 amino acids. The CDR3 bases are TGTGCCAGCAGTTACGAAAGGGGGAGAGATGAAAAACTGTTTTTT. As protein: CASSYERGRDEKLFF.

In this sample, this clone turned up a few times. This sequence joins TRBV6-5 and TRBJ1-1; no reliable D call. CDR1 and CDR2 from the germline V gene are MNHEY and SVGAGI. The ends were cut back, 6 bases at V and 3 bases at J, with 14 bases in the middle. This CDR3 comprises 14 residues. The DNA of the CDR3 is TGTGCCAGCAGACGGGCCGGGAGGCACACTGAAGCTTTCTTT. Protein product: CASRRAGRHTEAFF.

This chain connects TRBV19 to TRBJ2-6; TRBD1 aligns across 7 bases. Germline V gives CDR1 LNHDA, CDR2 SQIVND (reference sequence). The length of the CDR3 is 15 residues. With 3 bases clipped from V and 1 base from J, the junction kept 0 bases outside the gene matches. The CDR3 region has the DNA TGTGCCAGTAGTATGACAGGGTCTGGGGCCAACGTCCTGACTTTC. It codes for CASSMTGSGANVLTF.

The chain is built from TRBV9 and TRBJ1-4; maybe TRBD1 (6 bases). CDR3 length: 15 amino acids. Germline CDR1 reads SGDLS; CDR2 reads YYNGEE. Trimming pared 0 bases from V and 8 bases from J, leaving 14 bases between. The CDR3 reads CASSVGGGAGEKLFF. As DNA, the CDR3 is TGTGCCAGCAGCGTAGGGGGGGGCGCAGGGGAAAAACTGTTTTTT. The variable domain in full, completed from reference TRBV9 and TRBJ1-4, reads DSGVTQTPKHLITATGQRVTLRCSPRSGDLSVYWYQQSLDQGLQFLIQYYNGEERAKGNILERFSAQQFPDLHSELNLSSLELGDSALYFCASSVGGGAGEKLFFGSGTQLSVL.

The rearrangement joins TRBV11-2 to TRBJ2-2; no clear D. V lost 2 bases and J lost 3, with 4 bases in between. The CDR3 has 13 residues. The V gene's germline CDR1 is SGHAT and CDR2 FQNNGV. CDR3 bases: TGTGCCAGCAGCTTATCTTACACCGGGGAGCTGTTTTTT. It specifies CASSLSYTGELFF.

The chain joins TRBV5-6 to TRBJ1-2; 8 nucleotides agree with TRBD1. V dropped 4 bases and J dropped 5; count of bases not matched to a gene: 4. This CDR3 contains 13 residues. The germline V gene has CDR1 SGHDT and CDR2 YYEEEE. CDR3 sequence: CASSPGTGYGYTF. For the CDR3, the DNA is TGTGCCAGCAGCCCCGGGACAGGTTATGGCTACACCTTC. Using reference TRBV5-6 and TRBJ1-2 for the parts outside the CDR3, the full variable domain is DAGVTQSPTHLIKTRGQQVTLRCSPKSGHDTVSWYQQALGQGPQFIFQYYEEEERQRGNFPDRFSGHQFPNYSSELNVNALLLGDSALYLCASSPGTGYGYTFGSGTRLTVV.

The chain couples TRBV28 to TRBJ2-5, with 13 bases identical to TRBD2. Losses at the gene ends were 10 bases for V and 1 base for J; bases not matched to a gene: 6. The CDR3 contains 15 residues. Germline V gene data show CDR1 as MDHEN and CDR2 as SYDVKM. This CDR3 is CATTGTSGTQETQYF. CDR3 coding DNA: TGTGCCACCACAGGGACTAGCGGGACCCAAGAGACCCAGTACTTC.

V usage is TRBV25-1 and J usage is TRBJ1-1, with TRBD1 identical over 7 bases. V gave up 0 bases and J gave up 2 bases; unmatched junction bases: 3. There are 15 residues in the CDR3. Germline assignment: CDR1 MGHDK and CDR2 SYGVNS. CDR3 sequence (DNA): TGTGCCAGCAGTGAATACCAGGGGGTCAACACTGAAGCTTTCTTT. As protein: CASSEYQGVNTEAFF.

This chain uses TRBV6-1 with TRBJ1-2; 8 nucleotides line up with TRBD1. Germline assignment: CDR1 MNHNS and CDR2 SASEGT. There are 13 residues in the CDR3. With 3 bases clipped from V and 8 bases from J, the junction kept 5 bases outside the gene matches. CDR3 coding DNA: TGTGCCAGCAGTGAGACAGGGGTGGGCGGCTACACCTTC. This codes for CASSETGVGGYTF.

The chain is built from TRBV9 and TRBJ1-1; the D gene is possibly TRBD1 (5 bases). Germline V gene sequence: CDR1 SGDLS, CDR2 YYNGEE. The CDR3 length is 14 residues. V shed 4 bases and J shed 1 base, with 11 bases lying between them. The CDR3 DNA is TGTGCCAGCAGCCCCGATGGGGCGAACACTGAAGCTTTCTTT. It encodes CASSPDGANTEAFF.

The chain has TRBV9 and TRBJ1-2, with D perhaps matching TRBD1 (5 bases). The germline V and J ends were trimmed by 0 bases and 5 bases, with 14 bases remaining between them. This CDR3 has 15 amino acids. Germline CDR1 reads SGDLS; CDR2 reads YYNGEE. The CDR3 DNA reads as TGTGCCAGCAGCGTAGGAGGCAGGGCAGATTATGGCTACACCTTC. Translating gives CASSVGGRADYGYTF.

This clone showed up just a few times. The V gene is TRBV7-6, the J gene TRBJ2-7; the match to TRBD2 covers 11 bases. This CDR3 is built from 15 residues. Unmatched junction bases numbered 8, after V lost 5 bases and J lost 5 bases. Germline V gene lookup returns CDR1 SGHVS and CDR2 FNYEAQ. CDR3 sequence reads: CASSRIAGGLDEQYF. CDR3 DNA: TGTGCCAGCAGCCGAATAGCGGGAGGGCTGGACGAGCAGTACTTC.

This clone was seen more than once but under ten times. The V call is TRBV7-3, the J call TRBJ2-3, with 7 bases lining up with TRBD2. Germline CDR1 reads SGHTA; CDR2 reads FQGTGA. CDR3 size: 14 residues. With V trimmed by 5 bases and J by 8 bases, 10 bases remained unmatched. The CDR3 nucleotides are TGTGCCAGCAGCCCCACTAGCGATTCAGTTACGCAGTATTTT. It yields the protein CASSPTSDSVTQYF.

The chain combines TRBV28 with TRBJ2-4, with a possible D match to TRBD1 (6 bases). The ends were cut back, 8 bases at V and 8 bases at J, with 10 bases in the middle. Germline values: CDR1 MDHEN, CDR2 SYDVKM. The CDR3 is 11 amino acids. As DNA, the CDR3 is TGTGCCAGCCAAGGGGGATACATTCAGTACTTC. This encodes CASQGGYIQYF.

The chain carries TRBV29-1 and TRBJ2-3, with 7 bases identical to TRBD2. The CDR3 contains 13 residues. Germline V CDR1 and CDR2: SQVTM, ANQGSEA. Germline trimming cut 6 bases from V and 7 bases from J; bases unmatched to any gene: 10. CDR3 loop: CSVPGLADYTQYF. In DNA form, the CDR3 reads TGCAGCGTCCCGGGGCTAGCGGACTATACGCAGTATTTT.

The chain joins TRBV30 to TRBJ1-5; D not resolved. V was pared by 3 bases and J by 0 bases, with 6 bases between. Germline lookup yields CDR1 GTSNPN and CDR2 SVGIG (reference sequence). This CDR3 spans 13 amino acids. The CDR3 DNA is TGTGCCTGGAGGGCTTATAGCAATCAGCCCCAGCATTTT. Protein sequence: CAWRAYSNQPQHF. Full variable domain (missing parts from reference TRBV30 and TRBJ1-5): SQTIHQWPATLVQPVGSPLSLECTVEGTSNPNLYWYRQAAGRGLQLLFYSVGIGQISSEVPQNLSASRPQDRQFILSSKKLLLSDSGFYLCAWRAYSNQPQHFGDGTRLSIL.